This T cell receptor beta chain was captured by sequencing in a study of PD-1 blockade in classical Hodgkin lymphoma. The data were produced by immunoSEQ multiplex PCR, yet TCRdb's version contains in-frame clones alone and is incomplete. The sample lists some 2,700 clones; roughly 68% were seen once. With 4 bases removed from V and 5 bases from J, the gap between germline ends came to 7 bases. The CDR3 extends over 12 amino acids. Germline V gene lookup returns CDR1 SGHDT and CDR2 YYEEEE. As to time point: cycle 4 day 1 (C4D1), after five to seven weeks of nivolumab. With no exception, relapse followed autologous stem cell transplantation in all patients, and brentuximab vedotin exposure varied. Thawed PBMCs were subjected to magnetic negative selection, which yielded isolated CD8+ T cells. A few counts support this clone. Its antigen is still unknown. Study-wide points: Factors driving the repertoire differences, possibly disease activity or prior therapy, remain undefined. With CD4+ cells, TCR diversity rose significantly by C4D1, but not with CD8+ cells. Complete responders had baseline diversity similar to newly diagnosed patients.

The sequence was collected from a human donor with classical Hodgkin lymphoma. The chain joins TRBV5-6 to TRBJ2-1, with no clear D. The sample consisted of CD8+ T cells from blood, taken before the fourth cycle of nivolumab. CDR3 loop: CASSGWDNEQFF. DNA for the CDR3: TGTGCCAGCAGCGGGTGGGACAATGAGCAGTTCTTC.